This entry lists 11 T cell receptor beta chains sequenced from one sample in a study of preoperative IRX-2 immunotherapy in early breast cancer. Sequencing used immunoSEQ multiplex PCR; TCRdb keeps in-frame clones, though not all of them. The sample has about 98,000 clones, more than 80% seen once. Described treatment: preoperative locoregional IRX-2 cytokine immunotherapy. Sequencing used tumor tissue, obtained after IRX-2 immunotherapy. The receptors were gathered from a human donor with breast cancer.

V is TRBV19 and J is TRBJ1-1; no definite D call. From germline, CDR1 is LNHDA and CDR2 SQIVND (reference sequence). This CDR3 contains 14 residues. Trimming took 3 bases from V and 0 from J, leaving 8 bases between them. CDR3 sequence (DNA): TGTGCCAGTAGTATTCACAGAGTGAACACTGAAGCTTTCTTT. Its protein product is CASSIHRVNTEAFF.

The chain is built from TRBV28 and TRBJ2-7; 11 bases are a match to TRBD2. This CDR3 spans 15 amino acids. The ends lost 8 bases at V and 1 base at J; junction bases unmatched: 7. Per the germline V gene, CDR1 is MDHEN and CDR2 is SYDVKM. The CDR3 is CASGTSGSISYEQYF. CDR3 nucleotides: TGTGCCAGCGGAACTAGCGGGAGCATTTCCTACGAGCAGTACTTC.

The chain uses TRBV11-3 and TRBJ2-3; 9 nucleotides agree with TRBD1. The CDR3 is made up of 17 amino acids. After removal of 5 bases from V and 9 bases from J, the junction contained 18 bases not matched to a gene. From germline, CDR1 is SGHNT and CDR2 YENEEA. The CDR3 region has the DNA TGTGCCAGCAGCCCCGGGGAGGGGGACAGGGCGAGGGAAACGCAGTATTTT. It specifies CASSPGEGDRARETQYF.

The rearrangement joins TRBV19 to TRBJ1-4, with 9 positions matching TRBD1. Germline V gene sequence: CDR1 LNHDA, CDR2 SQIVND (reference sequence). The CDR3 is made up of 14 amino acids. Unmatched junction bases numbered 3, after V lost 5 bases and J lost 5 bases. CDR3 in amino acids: CASSLGQGNEKLFF. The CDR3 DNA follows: TGTGCCAGTAGTCTCGGACAGGGGAATGAAAAACTGTTTTTT.

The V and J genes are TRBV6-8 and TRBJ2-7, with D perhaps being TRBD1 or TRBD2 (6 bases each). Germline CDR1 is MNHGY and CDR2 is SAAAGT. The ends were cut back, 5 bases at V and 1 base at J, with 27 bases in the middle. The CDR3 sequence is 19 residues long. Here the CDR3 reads CASSGVKGVSFRGSYEQYF. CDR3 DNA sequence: TGTGCCAGCAGTGGCGTGAAGGGGGTGTCCTTCCGGGGGTCCTACGAGCAGTACTTC.

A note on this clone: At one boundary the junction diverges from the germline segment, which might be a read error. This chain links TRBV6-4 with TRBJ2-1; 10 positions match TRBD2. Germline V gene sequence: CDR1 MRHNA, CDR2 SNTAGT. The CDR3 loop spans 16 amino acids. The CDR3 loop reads CAISDRTSGAYNEQFF. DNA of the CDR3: TGTGCCATCAGTGACAGGACTAGCGGAGCCTACAATGAGCAGTTCTTC.

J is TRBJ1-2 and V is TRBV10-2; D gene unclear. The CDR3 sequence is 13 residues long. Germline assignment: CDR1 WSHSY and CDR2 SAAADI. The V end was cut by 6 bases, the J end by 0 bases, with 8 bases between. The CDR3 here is CASSRGPNYGYTF. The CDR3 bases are TGCGCCAGCAGCCGCGGACCTAACTATGGCTACACCTTC.

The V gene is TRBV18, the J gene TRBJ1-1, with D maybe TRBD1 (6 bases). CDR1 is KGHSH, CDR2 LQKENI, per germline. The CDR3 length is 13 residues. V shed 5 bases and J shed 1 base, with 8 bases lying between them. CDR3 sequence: CASSTGSNTEAFF. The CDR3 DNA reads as TGTGCCAGCTCAACAGGGTCGAACACTGAAGCTTTCTTT. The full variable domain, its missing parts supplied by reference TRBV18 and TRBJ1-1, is NAGVMQNPRHLVRRRGQEARLRCSPMKGHSHVYWYRQLPEEGLKFMVYLQKENIIDESGMPKERFSAEFPKEGPSILRIQQVVRGDSAAYFCASSTGSNTEAFFGQGTRLTVV.

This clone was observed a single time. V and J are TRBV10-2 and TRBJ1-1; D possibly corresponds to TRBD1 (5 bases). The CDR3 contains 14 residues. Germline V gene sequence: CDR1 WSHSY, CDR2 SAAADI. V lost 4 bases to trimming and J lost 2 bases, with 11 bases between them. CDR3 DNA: TGCGCCAGCAGTGGGCGACAGTTTAACACTGAAGCTTTCTTT. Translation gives CASSGRQFNTEAFF.

In DNA, the CDR3 is TGTGCCAGCTCACCACCGGGGGGGAATGGCTACACCTTC. It specifies CASSPPGGNGYTF. This chain uses TRBV18 with TRBJ1-2; D is possibly TRBD1 (5 bases). This CDR3 is 13 amino acids long. Germline CDR1 reads KGHSH; CDR2 reads LQKENI. Trimming took off 0 bases at V and 6 bases at J, with 8 bases between the two ends.

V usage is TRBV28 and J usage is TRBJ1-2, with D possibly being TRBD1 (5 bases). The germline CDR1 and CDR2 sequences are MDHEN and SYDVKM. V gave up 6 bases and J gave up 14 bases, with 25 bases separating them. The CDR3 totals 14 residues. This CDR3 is CASREEDGFSKGTF. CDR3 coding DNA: TGTGCCAGCAGGGAAGAGGACGGGTTCTCCAAGGGGACCTTC.